These 20 T cell receptor beta chains were all obtained from the same sample, sequenced in a study of long-term antiretroviral therapy in people with HIV. Investigators performed immunoSEQ version v3.0 at survey level. Only in-frame clones appear in the TCRdb table, and some are missing; sequencing was by immunoSEQ multiplex PCR. Of 15,000 to 20,000 clones in the sample, 81% were seen once. Specimen: unsorted PBMCs, collected 0.3 years before starting antiretroviral therapy. These receptors were obtained from a man over 45 with HIV.

The DNA for the CDR3 is TGTGCCAGCAGCTGGAGCTTGGACAGGAGCTCCTACAATGAGCAGTTCTTC. This encodes CASSWSLDRSSYNEQFF. The gene calls are TRBV7-2 and TRBJ2-1; 7 positions agree with TRBD1. V dropped 4 bases and J dropped 0; count of bases not matched to a gene: 9. Per the germline V gene, CDR1 is SGHTA and CDR2 is FQGNSA. The CDR3 is made up of 17 amino acids.

This clone was seen only once. The V call is TRBV11-3, the J call TRBJ1-3; no firm D call. V was shortened by 5 bases and J by 4 bases, with 9 bases between the two germline ends. The CDR3 length is 13 residues. CDR1 is SGHNT, CDR2 YENEEA, per germline. CDR3 loop: CASSPGWGNTIYF. The CDR3 region has the DNA TGTGCCAGCAGCCCGGGATGGGGAAACACCATATATTTT.

The CDR3 sequence is CASSDSGTDTQYF. The CDR3 coding sequence is TGCGCCAGCAGTGATAGTGGCACAGATACGCAGTATTTT. V is TRBV10-1 and J is TRBJ2-3; D call uncertain. The length of the CDR3 is 13 residues. Looked up from germline, CDR1 is WNHNN and CDR2 is SYGVQD (reference sequence). Trimming removed 3 bases at V and 1 base at J, with 5 bases between.

V is TRBV28 and J is TRBJ1-2, with D possibly being TRBD1 (6 bases). This CDR3 spans 14 amino acids. Trimming removed 4 bases at V and 4 bases at J, with 13 bases between. Germline CDR1 reads MDHEN; CDR2 reads SYDVKM. CDR3 sequence reads: CASSSGERVYGYTF. The CDR3 coding sequence is TGTGCCAGCAGTTCAGGGGAGAGGGTCTATGGCTACACCTTC.

The CDR3 protein is CASREKTGESYEQYF. The DNA of the CDR3 is TGTGCCAGTAGAGAAAAAACAGGGGAATCCTACGAGCAGTACTTC. The chain has TRBV19 and TRBJ2-7, with 7 bases matching TRBD1. The ends lost 6 bases at V and 1 base at J; junction bases unmatched: 9. This CDR3 comprises 15 residues. The germline V gene encodes CDR1 LNHDA and CDR2 SQIVND (reference sequence).

The rearrangement uses TRBV28 and TRBJ1-4, with TRBD1 identical over 9 bases. The CDR3 sequence is 14 residues long. The germline CDR1 and CDR2 sequences are MDHEN and SYDVKM. V lost 5 bases and J lost 6; bases outside the gene matches: 4. This CDR3 reads CASSHRGRDEKLFF. CDR3 coding DNA: TGTGCCAGCAGTCACAGGGGGCGGGATGAAAAACTGTTTTTT.

This clone was seen more than once but under ten times. At one end, the junction sequence differs from germline, possibly due to a read error. The V gene is TRBV6-5, the J gene TRBJ1-3, with D hard to call. This CDR3 has 14 amino acids. From germline, CDR1 is MNHEY and CDR2 SVGAGI. DNA of the CDR3: TGTGCCAGCAGTCAAACAAGCTCTGAAAACACCATATATTTT. It encodes CASSQTSSENTIYF.

The chain recombines TRBV10-1 with TRBJ1-2; unclear D gene. From germline, CDR1 is WNHNN and CDR2 SYGVQD (reference sequence). V dropped 7 bases and J dropped 3 bases, with 12 bases sitting between them. This CDR3 has 13 residues. For the CDR3, the DNA is TGCGCCAGCATAAAAATTAGATACTATGGCTACACCTTC. Its translation: CASIKIRYYGYTF.

This clone was recorded a few times. This rearrangement joins TRBV9 to TRBJ1-2, with no clear D. The germline gives CDR1 SGDLS, CDR2 YYNGEE. Trimming removed 2 bases at V and 4 bases at J, with 9 bases between. CDR3 size: 13 residues. This CDR3 reads CASSVGESYGYTF. The CDR3 nucleotides read TGTGCCAGCAGCGTGGGAGAGTCCTATGGCTACACCTTC.

This clone has only a few counts. The chain joins TRBV10-1 to TRBJ2-2, with D unresolved. The CDR3 has 13 amino acids. CDR1 WNHNN and CDR2 SYGVQD come from the germline V gene (reference sequence). Trimming stripped 5 bases from V and 4 bases from J, with 8 bases between. CDR3 bases: TGCGCCAGCAGTTTCACGGGCACCGGGGAGCTGTTTTTT. It translates to CASSFTGTGELFF.

The chain is built from TRBV11-3 and TRBJ1-4; weak D call: TRBD1 (6 bases). V lost 3 bases, J lost 0 bases, and 11 bases lay in between. The CDR3 covers 16 residues. Germline V gives CDR1 SGHNT, CDR2 YENEEA. CDR3 region: CASSLEDSATNEKLFF. CDR3 sequence (DNA): TGTGCCAGCAGCTTGGAGGACAGTGCAACTAATGAAAAACTGTTTTTT.

The chain links TRBV18 to TRBJ1-1; D not resolved. This CDR3 region has 13 residues. Trimming took off 5 bases at V and 2 bases at J, with 9 bases between the two ends. Germline-derived CDR1 and CDR2 are KGHSH and LQKENI. As DNA, the CDR3 is TGTGCCAGCTCAGGCCGTTCCAACACTGAAGCTTTCTTT. This sequence encodes CASSGRSNTEAFF.

This clone was picked up a small number of times. The chain links TRBV10-3 to TRBJ2-1, with TRBD2 as a possible D gene (5 bases). The CDR3 totals 15 residues. Trimming stripped 0 bases from V and 1 base from J, with 7 bases between. CDR1 and CDR2 (germline): ENHRY, SYGVKD. CDR3 region: CAISESRDSYNEQFF. Here the CDR3 DNA reads TGTGCCATCAGTGAGTCGAGGGATTCCTACAATGAGCAGTTCTTC.

The rearrangement links TRBV19 to TRBJ2-7; D ambiguous. The germline CDR1 and CDR2 sequences are LNHDA and SQIVND (reference sequence). The CDR3 runs to 13 residues. V lost 1 base to trimming and J lost 5 bases, with 9 bases between them. The DNA of the CDR3 is TGTGCCAGTAGTATAGGGTTGGTCGACGAGCAGTACTTC. Its protein is CASSIGLVDEQYF. Variable domain in full (rest from reference TRBV19 and TRBJ2-7): DGGITQSPKYLFRKEGQNVTLSCEQNLNHDAMYWYRQDPGQGLRLIYYSQIVNDFQKGDIAEGYSVSREKKESFPLTVTSAQKNPTAFYLCASSIGLVDEQYFGPGTRLTVT.

The chain couples TRBV6-1 to TRBJ2-1; no clear D gene. Germline V gene data show CDR1 as MNHNS and CDR2 as SASEGT. The CDR3 runs 11 residues. Trimming shortened V by 8 bases and J by 3 bases, and 5 bases separated the two germline ends. The DNA for the CDR3 is TGTGCCAGCTTCTTCTACAATGAGCAGTTCTTC. It specifies CASFFYNEQFF.

This chain joins TRBV30 and TRBJ1-4; TRBD1 aligns across 9 bases. Germline CDR1 is GTSNPN and CDR2 is SVGIG (reference sequence). The CDR3 runs to 14 residues. Trimming cost V 5 bases and J 4 bases; bases outside gene matches: 5. CDR3 sequence: CAWGQGMGNEKLFF. CDR3 nucleotides: TGTGCCTGGGGACAGGGGATGGGTAATGAAAAACTGTTTTTT.

The chain combines TRBV28 with TRBJ2-7, with 9 bases lining up with TRBD2. The CDR3 has 14 residues. The V segment lost 6 bases and the J segment 3 bases; nucleotides outside the gene matches: 6. Germline loops: CDR1 MDHEN, CDR2 SYDVKM. CDR3 in amino acids: CASRGRGGVYEQYF. CDR3 DNA: TGTGCCAGCAGGGGGCGGGGGGGCGTCTACGAGCAGTACTTC. Based on the CDR3 plus reference TRBV28 and TRBJ2-7, the full variable domain is DVKVTQSSRYLVKRTGEKVFLECVQDMDHENMFWYRQDPGLGLRLIYFSYDVKMKEKGDIPEGYSVSREKKERFSLILESASTNQTSMYLCASRGRGGVYEQYFGPGTRLTVT.

The table lists this clone with a count of one. The chain links TRBV5-4 to TRBJ2-1, with 16 nucleotides matching TRBD2. V dropped 3 bases and J dropped 8; count of bases not matched to a gene: 2. This CDR3 comprises 15 residues. CDR1 and CDR2 from the germline V gene are SGHNT and YYREEE (reference sequence). The CDR3 is CASSWGTSGGDEQFF. The CDR3 DNA reads as TGTGCCAGCAGCTGGGGGACTAGCGGGGGGGATGAGCAGTTCTTC.

The V gene is TRBV2, the J gene TRBJ2-7, with 8 bases fitting TRBD1. Germline assignment: CDR1 SNHLY and CDR2 FYNNEI. The CDR3 length is 12 residues. J was trimmed by 5 bases and V by 6 bases; bases with no gene match: 3. The chain's CDR3 is CASSGQGHEQYF. The CDR3 nucleotides read TGTGCCAGCAGCGGACAGGGCCACGAGCAGTACTTC.

The gene calls are TRBV19 and TRBJ1-1; no firm D call. From germline, CDR1 is LNHDA and CDR2 SQIVND (reference sequence). The CDR3 contains 14 residues. CDR3 sequence: CAASGWGGNTEAFF. DNA of the CDR3: TGTGCGGCGTCCGGGTGGGGAGGAAACACTGAAGCTTTCTTT.